This T cell receptor beta chain was obtained from a study of blood T cells in healthy people across ages. It was with a sample-barcoded 5' primer and a J-beta primer mix that a second PCR of roughly 7 to 12 cycles was run. One entry per CDR3 protein, called by TCRdb with MiXCR from the 5' RACE reads. The table includes roughly 1,500,000 distinct CDR3 sequences, roughly 30% detected once. A remark on this clonotype: The antigen remains unidentified. Sequence at one end of the junction differs from germline and may be a read error.

Study conclusions and caveats: Shifts in expanded clonotypes may have been confounded by donor CMV status, which was unknown. Estimated diversity that came from one million T cells was considered an underestimate.

There are 15 residues in the CDR3. CDR1 is MNHEY, CDR2 SMNVEV, per germline (reference sequence). The TCR sequence derives from a woman aged 25-40 years in good health. The sequencing sample was made of blood. The rearrangement joins TRBV27 to TRBJ2-7, with D tentatively TRBD1 (5 bases). Judging by the DNA end, TRBJ2-5 fits better; the J call may be wrong. The CDR3 loop reads CASSFGSGIQGTQYF. Here the CDR3 DNA reads TGTGCCAGCAGTTTTGGATCAGGGATCCAAGGGACCCAGTACTTC.